The clone carrying this TCR beta chain was picked up many times. The CDR3 runs to 16 residues. CDR1 LGHNA and CDR2 YSLEER come from the germline V gene. V lost 0 bases and J lost 4, with 16 bases in between. MiXCR, applied by TCRdb to the RT-PCR reads, yields one record per CDR3 protein. This table holds around 700,000 distinct CDR3 sequences, approximately 14% found once. Sequencing was done on a sample of memory CD4+ T cells from blood. The chain recombines TRBV4-3 with TRBJ2-7; D unresolved. This clonotype was sampled from a female donor in good health, serving as a healthy control. The chain's CDR3 is CASSQDKRRTRYEQYF. In nucleotides, the CDR3 is TGCGCCAGCAGCCAAGATAAGAGACGTACTCGATACGAGCAGTACTTC.